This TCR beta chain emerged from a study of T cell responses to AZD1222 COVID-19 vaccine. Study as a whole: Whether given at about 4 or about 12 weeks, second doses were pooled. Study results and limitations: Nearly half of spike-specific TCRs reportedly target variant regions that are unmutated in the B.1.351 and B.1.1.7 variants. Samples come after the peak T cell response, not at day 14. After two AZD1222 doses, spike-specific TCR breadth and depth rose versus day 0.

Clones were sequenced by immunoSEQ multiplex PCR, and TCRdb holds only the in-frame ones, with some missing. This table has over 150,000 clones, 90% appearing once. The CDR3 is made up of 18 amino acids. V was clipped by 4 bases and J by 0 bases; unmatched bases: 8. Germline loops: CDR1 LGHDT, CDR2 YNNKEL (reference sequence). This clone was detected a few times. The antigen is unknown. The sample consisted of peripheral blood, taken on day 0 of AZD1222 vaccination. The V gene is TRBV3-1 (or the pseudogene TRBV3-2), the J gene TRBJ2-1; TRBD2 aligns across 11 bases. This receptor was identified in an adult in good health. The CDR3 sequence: CASSLRGSGGASYNEQFF. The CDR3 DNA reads TGTGCCAGCAGCCTCAGGGGTAGCGGGGGGGCCTCCTACAATGAGCAGTTCTTC.